The 15 T cell receptor beta chains given below trace back to one sample, sequenced in a study of blood T cell repertoires in COVID-19 (dated by TCRdb to about 2020). Receptor amplification or capture employed the immunoSEQ multiplex PCR assay. Entries here come from immuneACCESS through TCRdb and include only in-frame sequences with V and J called. Some clones fail to appear in such tables; in the studies checked, an unresolved V gene covers under half of the shortfall, and the cause of the remainder is unknown. The sample yields 150,000 to 200,000 clones; 86% were counted once. The ten largest clonotypes hold approximately 3.5% of the sample. Input material: peripheral blood. Receptors were obtained from a man between 70 and 80 years old with acute or convalescent COVID-19.

The rearrangement links TRBV6-2 or TRBV6-3 to TRBJ1-2; D is undetermined. From germline, CDR1 is MNHEY and CDR2 SVGEGT. The CDR3 extends over 13 amino acids. V lost 5 bases and J 5 bases, leaving 12 bases between the germline ends. The CDR3 DNA reads TGTGCCAGCAGTATGGGCAGTTATTATGGCTACACCTTC. This codes for CASSMGSYYGYTF.

The chain has TRBV4-1 and TRBJ1-2; the D is unclear. The CDR3 contains 12 residues. The V gene's germline CDR1 is MGHRA and CDR2 YSYEKL. V lost 0 bases and J lost 8, with 7 bases in between. CDR3 residues: CASSQDFFGYTF. The CDR3 nucleotides read TGCGCCAGCAGCCAAGACTTTTTCGGCTACACCTTC.

On this clone itself: The junction shows a germline mismatch at one end, possibly a read error. The gene calls are TRBV18 and TRBJ1-2; a possible D gene is TRBD1 (5 bases). The CDR3 runs 12 residues. Germline V gene sequence: CDR1 KGHSH, CDR2 LQKENI. The CDR3 is CASSPSSTGAAF. The CDR3, as DNA: TGTGCCAGCTCACCAAGTTCGACTGGGGCAGCCTTC. The full variable domain, in which reference TRBV18 and TRBJ1-2 provide the parts outside the CDR3, is NAGVMQNPRHLVRRRGQEARLRCSPMKGHSHVYWYRQLPEEGLKFMVYLQKENIIDESGMPKERFSAEFPKEGPSILRIQQVVRGDSAAYFCASSPSSTGAAFGSGTRLTVV.

The rearrangement uses TRBV28 and TRBJ1-3, with 7 bases lining up with TRBD1. This CDR3 is 17 amino acids long. The V segment lost 3 bases and the J segment 0 bases; nucleotides outside the gene matches: 8. CDR1 MDHEN and CDR2 SYDVKM come from the germline V gene. The CDR3 region is CASSFPPGQPSGNTIYF. The CDR3 DNA follows: TGTGCCAGCAGTTTTCCCCCGGGACAGCCCTCTGGAAACACCATATATTTT. Together with reference TRBV28 and TRBJ1-3, the CDR3 gives the full variable domain: DVKVTQSSRYLVKRTGEKVFLECVQDMDHENMFWYRQDPGLGLRLIYFSYDVKMKEKGDIPEGYSVSREKKERFSLILESASTNQTSMYLCASSFPPGQPSGNTIYFGEGSWLTVV.

V usage is TRBV15 and J usage is TRBJ1-5, with a possible D match to TRBD1 (6 bases). V shed 2 bases and J shed 4 bases, with 24 bases lying between them. The CDR3 loop spans 19 amino acids. The germline V gene has CDR1 LNHNV and CDR2 YYDKDF (reference sequence). The CDR3 sequence: CATSRSTSSQGWGNQPQHF. CDR3 nucleotide sequence: TGTGCCACCAGCAGATCTACCTCGTCACAGGGCTGGGGGAATCAGCCCCAGCATTTT.

The chain carries TRBV3-1 (or the pseudogene TRBV3-2) and TRBJ1-3; D is ambiguous. Germline V lookup: CDR1 LGHDT, CDR2 YNNKEL (reference sequence). V dropped 0 bases and J dropped 0 bases, with 9 bases sitting between them. The length of the CDR3 is 16 residues. The CDR3 DNA is TGTGCCAGCAGCCAAGAGAGAGCTGTCTCTGGAAACACCATATATTTT. This translates into CASSQERAVSGNTIYF.

This chain connects TRBV7-9 to TRBJ2-1, with a possible D match to TRBD1 (6 bases). The CDR3 is 15 residues long. Germline loops: CDR1 SEHNR, CDR2 FQNEAQ (reference sequence). Trimming shortened V by 2 bases and J by 2 bases, and 10 bases separated the two germline ends. The CDR3 DNA reads TGTGCCAGCAGCTTACCAGGGGTTACCTACAATGAGCAGTTCTTC. It translates to CASSLPGVTYNEQFF.

This rearrangement joins TRBV5-4 to TRBJ2-3, with 10 bases that match TRBD1. Per the germline V gene, CDR1 is SGHNT and CDR2 is YYREEE (reference sequence). Unmatched junction bases numbered 10, after V lost 5 bases and J lost 4 bases. The CDR3 length is 16 residues. The CDR3 loop reads CASSSPGTGVPDTQYF. CDR3 bases: TGTGCCAGCAGTTCCCCCGGGACAGGGGTCCCAGATACGCAGTATTTT.

The genes are TRBV25-1 and TRBJ1-6; D call uncertain. The V end lost 2 bases, the J end lost 0 bases, and 5 bases lay between the germline ends. The CDR3 totals 15 residues. Germline CDR1 and CDR2: MGHDK and SYGVNS. This CDR3 reads CASSERGSYNSPLHF. CDR3 nucleotide sequence: TGTGCCAGCAGTGAACGGGGCTCCTATAATTCACCCCTCCACTTT.

The V gene is TRBV28, the J gene TRBJ1-2, with D hard to call. Trimming removed 5 bases from V and 9 bases from J, with 16 bases in between. The CDR3 totals 13 residues. In germline, CDR1 is MDHEN, CDR2 SYDVKM. The CDR3 nucleotides are TGTGCCAGCAGTCGCCCCCCACGGTCGAGCTACACCTTC. Residues: CASSRPPRSSYTF.

J is TRBJ1-1 and V is TRBV18; D is ambiguous. Deletions cut 0 bases from V and 0 bases from J, with 8 bases between. CDR1 is KGHSH, CDR2 LQKENI, per germline. This CDR3 comprises 15 residues. This CDR3 is CASSPPSAMNTEAFF. CDR3 DNA sequence: TGTGCCAGCTCACCACCTAGCGCCATGAACACTGAAGCTTTCTTT.

J is TRBJ2-6 and V is TRBV7-3; D remains unclear. This CDR3 has 16 amino acids. Deletions cut 2 bases from V and 0 bases from J, with 8 bases between. Germline V gene sequence: CDR1 SGHTA, CDR2 FQGTGA. CDR3 sequence (DNA): TGTGCCAGCAGCTTATTGTCCAACTCTGGGGCCAACGTCCTGACTTTC. Encoded protein: CASSLLSNSGANVLTF.

V is TRBV6-4 and J is TRBJ2-5, with a weak D call TRBD1 (6 bases). CDR3 length: 13 amino acids. The germline CDR1 and CDR2 sequences are MRHNA and SNTAGT. Trimming pared 3 bases from V and 2 bases from J, leaving 7 bases between. CDR3 bases: TGTGCCAGCAGTGAACAGGGACAAGAGACCCAGTACTTC. This gives the protein CASSEQGQETQYF.

V is TRBV9 and J is TRBJ1-2; TRBD1 aligns across 10 bases. The germline CDR1 and CDR2 sequences are SGDLS and YYNGEE. The CDR3 sequence is 16 residues long. V lost 2 bases, J lost 7 bases, and 11 bases stayed unmatched. CDR3 in DNA: TGTGCCAGCAGCGTCCCCACCGGGACAGGGGACCTTGGCTACACCTTC. Translated, it gives CASSVPTGTGDLGYTF. The full variable domain, in which reference TRBV9 and TRBJ1-2 provide the parts outside the CDR3, is DSGVTQTPKHLITATGQRVTLRCSPRSGDLSVYWYQQSLDQGLQFLIQYYNGEERAKGNILERFSAQQFPDLHSELNLSSLELGDSALYFCASSVPTGTGDLGYTFGSGTRLTVV.

This rearrangement joins TRBV7-3 to TRBJ2-2; maybe TRBD2 (6 bases). The ends were cut back, 5 bases at V and 8 bases at J, with 24 bases in the middle. The CDR3 length is 17 residues. Germline CDR1 SGHTA, CDR2 FQGTGA. The CDR3 here is CASSRLISGAVTGELFF. CDR3 sequence (DNA): TGTGCCAGCAGCCGGCTGATTAGCGGCGCGGTTACAGGGGAGCTGTTTTTT.